These 25 T cell receptor beta chains share one sample of origin, sequenced in a study of blood T cell repertoires in COVID-19. Sequencing was performed with immunoSEQ multiplex PCR; in TCRdb, only in-frame clones are kept and a portion is missing. The sample includes about 75,000 clones, about four fifths of them seen just once. Material: peripheral blood. These receptor sequences come from an elderly woman with active or convalescent COVID-19.

This clone occurred once. This chain uses TRBV7-2 with TRBJ2-5; possibly TRBD2 for D (5 bases). The CDR3 has 15 residues. CDR1 is SGHTA, CDR2 FQGNSA, per germline. The V end was cut by 1 base, the J end by 3 bases, with 12 bases between. The CDR3 reads CASSLGSGTEETQYF. The CDR3 bases are TGTGCCAGCAGCTTAGGGTCGGGAACGGAAGAGACCCAGTACTTC.

In this sample, this clone turned up a few times. As DNA, the CDR3 is TGTGCCAGCAGTTACCCCGCGGGGACCCAAACGCAGTTCTTC. Its protein is CASSYPAGTQTQFF. J is TRBJ2-1 and V is TRBV6-2 or TRBV6-3, with D tentatively TRBD2 (6 bases). Germline assignment: CDR1 MNHEY and CDR2 SVGEGT. Trimming took 2 bases from V and 12 from J, leaving 17 bases between them. The CDR3 runs to 14 residues.

The DNA of the CDR3 is TGTGCCAGCTCACCGCCCGCAGGGTTTAACACCGGGGAGCTGTTTTTT. This translates into CASSPPAGFNTGELFF. The chain recombines TRBV18 with TRBJ2-2; D perhaps matches TRBD1 (5 bases). The V gene lost 3 bases and the J gene lost 2 bases, with 13 bases spanning the gap. The CDR3 spans 16 residues. From germline, CDR1 is KGHSH and CDR2 LQKENI. The full variable domain, with the rest looked up from reference TRBV18 and TRBJ2-2, is NAGVMQNPRHLVRRRGQEARLRCSPMKGHSHVYWYRQLPEEGLKFMVYLQKENIIDESGMPKERFSAEFPKEGPSILRIQQVVRGDSAAYFCASSPPAGFNTGELFFGEGSRLTVL.

This chain connects TRBV27 to TRBJ1-5; TRBD1 might be the D (5 bases). This CDR3 comprises 14 residues. V was cut by 1 base and J by 4 bases, with 8 bases left in between. Germline-derived CDR1 and CDR2 are MNHEY and SMNVEV (reference sequence). The CDR3 loop is CASSLYRGNQPQHF. The CDR3 nucleotides read TGTGCCAGCAGTTTATATAGGGGAAATCAGCCCCAGCATTTT.

The V gene is TRBV28, the J gene TRBJ2-7; 10 bases match TRBD1. This CDR3 region has 15 residues. The germline V gene has CDR1 MDHEN and CDR2 SYDVKM. V shed 2 bases and J 7 bases; nucleotides not matched to a gene: 8. As DNA, the CDR3 is TGTGCCAGCAGTTTACATGGGACAGGGGCCCGAGAGCAGTACTTC. Residues: CASSLHGTGAREQYF.

This clone was detected only once. This chain connects TRBV18 to TRBJ2-1; D may be TRBD2 (5 bases). There are 14 residues in the CDR3. The ends were cut back, 1 base at V and 4 bases at J, with 8 bases in the middle. The germline V gene encodes CDR1 KGHSH and CDR2 LQKENI. The chain's CDR3 is CASSPLTSYNEQFF. The CDR3 nucleotides read TGTGCCAGCTCACCACTAACTAGTTACAATGAGCAGTTCTTC.

The chain employs TRBV24-1 and TRBJ2-3, with 12 bases aligning to TRBD2. Germline V gene sequence: CDR1 KGHDR, CDR2 SFDVKD. V shed 1 base and J 5 bases; nucleotides not matched to a gene: 6. This CDR3 region has 17 residues. CDR3 region: CATSDFRTSGNRDTQYF. The CDR3 DNA follows: TGTGCCACCAGTGATTTCCGGACTAGCGGGAATAGAGATACGCAGTATTTT.

The J gene is TRBJ1-2, the V gene TRBV9; possibly TRBD1 for D (5 bases). This CDR3 spans 12 amino acids. Germline loops: CDR1 SGDLS, CDR2 YYNGEE. V was clipped by 4 bases and J by 4 bases, with 8 bases between them. CDR3 bases: TGTGCCAGCAGCTTCACAGGCTATGGCTACACCTTC. This gives the protein CASSFTGYGYTF.

The V call is TRBV11-3, the J call TRBJ2-5; 10 bases are a match to TRBD2. The CDR3 runs 16 residues. J was trimmed by 2 bases and V by 5 bases; bases with no gene match: 8. Germline assignment: CDR1 SGHNT and CDR2 YENEEA. CDR3 amino acids: CASSPRTSGAQETQYF. The CDR3 DNA reads TGTGCCAGCAGCCCCAGGACTAGCGGAGCTCAAGAGACCCAGTACTTC. Supplemented by reference TRBV11-3 and TRBJ2-5, the full variable domain reads EAGVVQSPRYKIIEKKQPVAFWCNPISGHNTLYWYLQNLGQGPELLIRYENEEAVDDSQLPKDRFSAERLKGVDSTLKIQPAELGDSAVYLCASSPRTSGAQETQYFGPGTRLLVL.

This chain uses TRBV4-1 with TRBJ1-1, with D possibly TRBD1 on 6 matching bases. V was pared by 1 base and J by 5 bases, with 14 bases between. Germline CDR1 MGHRA, CDR2 YSYEKL. The CDR3 extends over 15 amino acids. In DNA, the CDR3 is TGCGCCAGCAGCCAAGTCCCAGGGGAGAGAACTGAAGCTTTCTTT. Translating it yields CASSQVPGERTEAFF.

V and J are TRBV19 and TRBJ2-4; D gene unclear. Trimming took off 3 bases at V and 2 bases at J, with 11 bases between the two ends. This CDR3 has 15 amino acids. Germline values: CDR1 LNHDA, CDR2 SQIVND (reference sequence). The CDR3 reads CASSIQAGTKNIQYF. The CDR3 DNA sequence: TGTGCCAGTAGTATTCAGGCAGGAACCAAAAACATTCAGTACTTC.

CDR3 sequence (DNA): TGTGCCAGTAGTATTACGAGACAGGGGTCCAATGAGCAGTTCTTC. This gives the protein CASSITRQGSNEQFF. The chain employs TRBV19 and TRBJ2-1; 8 bases agree with TRBD1. The V gene end was trimmed by 3 bases and the J gene end by 6 bases; junction bases not matched to a gene: 7. This CDR3 spans 15 amino acids. Germline V gene lookup returns CDR1 LNHDA and CDR2 SQIVND (reference sequence).

The gene calls are TRBV24-1 and TRBJ2-1; TRBD1 matches at 10 bases. CDR3 length: 16 amino acids. Per the germline V gene, CDR1 is KGHDR and CDR2 is SFDVKD. With V trimmed by 4 bases and J by 4 bases, 6 bases remained unmatched. In DNA, the CDR3 is TGTGCCACCAGTGACCCAGACAGGGGGCCGTACAATGAGCAGTTCTTC. Protein sequence: CATSDPDRGPYNEQFF.

The gene calls are TRBV18 and TRBJ1-1; no clear D gene. Per the germline V gene, CDR1 is KGHSH and CDR2 is LQKENI. The CDR3 length is 13 residues. V lost 2 bases and J lost 1, with 5 bases in between. The CDR3 sequence is CASSPGGNTEAFF. CDR3 in DNA: TGTGCCAGCTCACCAGGAGGGAACACTGAAGCTTTCTTT.

The chain combines TRBV29-1 with TRBJ1-2, with D uncertain. V was shortened by 8 bases and J by 2 bases, with 9 bases between the two germline ends. Germline CDR1 reads SQVTM; CDR2 reads ANQGSEA. The CDR3 runs to 11 residues. CDR3 sequence: CSLGENYGYTF. The CDR3 nucleotides read TGCAGCCTTGGGGAGAACTATGGCTACACCTTC.

In this sample, this clone turned up a few times. The rearrangement joins TRBV5-4 to TRBJ2-5, with 7 bases matching TRBD1. Looked up from germline, CDR1 is SGHNT and CDR2 is YYREEE (reference sequence). The CDR3 extends over 15 amino acids. V lost 5 bases, J lost 5 bases, and 12 bases stayed unmatched. The CDR3: CASSRPGQELETQYF. The CDR3 coding sequence is TGTGCCAGCAGTCGTCCCGGACAGGAGCTTGAGACCCAGTACTTC.

This clone was seen only a few times. The rearrangement links TRBV27 to TRBJ1-2; D is perhaps TRBD1 (6 bases). Trimming removed 4 bases at V and 0 bases at J, with 24 bases between. Germline V gene data show CDR1 as MNHEY and CDR2 as SMNVEV (reference sequence). This CDR3 contains 19 residues. The DNA of the CDR3 is TGTGCCAGCAGTTCCCCTTCAACGGCGGGGGGGGCGGCTAACTATGGCTACACCTTC. Translated, it gives CASSSPSTAGGAANYGYTF.

The V and J genes are TRBV6-2 or TRBV6-3 and TRBJ2-6; 11 bases agree with TRBD1. Per germline, CDR1 MNHEY and CDR2 SVGEGT. The CDR3 totals 18 residues. V lost 6 bases to trimming and J lost 3 bases; unmatched junction nucleotides: 10. The chain's CDR3 is CASSAGTGGLGGANVLTF. In DNA, the CDR3 is TGTGCCAGCAGCGCCGGGACAGGGGGACTCGGTGGGGCCAACGTCCTGACTTTC.

This chain's CDR3 is CAWLSETSGRASTDTQYF. CDR3 nucleotides: TGTGCCTGGTTATCCGAGACTAGCGGGAGGGCTAGCACAGATACGCAGTATTTT. The chain has TRBV30 and TRBJ2-3, with TRBD2 identical over 14 bases. The CDR3 runs 18 residues. Germline V gives CDR1 GTSNPN, CDR2 SVGIG (reference sequence). The V and J ends lost 5 bases and 0 bases, in that order; junction bases with no gene match: 10.

J is TRBJ2-5 and V is TRBV7-8, with 7 bases lining up with TRBD2. The length of the CDR3 is 16 residues. V gave up 5 bases and J gave up 1 base; unmatched junction bases: 10. From germline, CDR1 is SGHVS and CDR2 FQNEAQ. Here the CDR3 reads CASSGRVRGTQETQYF. In nucleotides, the CDR3 is TGTGCCAGCAGCGGTCGTGTGCGGGGGACCCAAGAGACCCAGTACTTC. The whole variable domain, filled in from reference TRBV7-8 and TRBJ2-5, reads GAGVSQSPRYKVAKRGQDVALRCDPISGHVSLFWYQQALGQGPEFLTYFQNEAQLDKSGLPSDRFFAERPEGSVSTLKIQRTQQEDSAVYLCASSGRVRGTQETQYFGPGTRLLVL.

This chain connects TRBV15 to TRBJ1-1; maybe TRBD1 (5 bases). Germline V lookup: CDR1 LNHNV, CDR2 YYDKDF (reference sequence). There are 16 residues in the CDR3. The V and J ends lost 0 bases and 6 bases respectively, with 17 bases between them. CDR3: CATSRDQGLRAAEAFF. CDR3 coding DNA: TGTGCCACCAGCAGAGACCAGGGCCTACGTGCGGCTGAAGCTTTCTTT.

This chain joins TRBV6-5 and TRBJ1-4; 9 bases are shared with TRBD1. The V gene's germline CDR1 is MNHEY and CDR2 SVGAGI. The CDR3 has 15 amino acids. The V and J ends lost 6 bases and 7 bases, in that order; junction bases with no gene match: 9. Written as DNA, the CDR3 is TGTGCCAGCAGCCAAACCGGGACAGGGCGTGAAAAACTGTTTTTT. It is translated as CASSQTGTGREKLFF.

The chain uses TRBV7-2 and TRBJ2-5; 8 nucleotides match TRBD2. V lost 5 bases and J lost 3; bases outside the gene matches: 2. Germline assignment: CDR1 SGHTA and CDR2 FQGNSA. CDR3 length equals 13 residues. In DNA form, the CDR3 reads TGTGCCAGCAGCATTAGCGGGGAAGAGACCCAGTACTTC. Encoded protein: CASSISGEETQYF.

This rearrangement joins TRBV19 to TRBJ2-2, with 9 bases fitting TRBD2. Germline assignment: CDR1 LNHDA and CDR2 SQIVND (reference sequence). This CDR3 is built from 15 residues. Unmatched junction bases numbered 3, after V lost 2 bases and J lost 5 bases. CDR3 in amino acids: CASSILAGETGELFF. In DNA form, the CDR3 reads TGTGCCAGTAGTATATTAGCGGGAGAAACCGGGGAGCTGTTTTTT.

V and J are TRBV3-1 (or the pseudogene TRBV3-2) and TRBJ2-1; 11 bases agree with TRBD2. The CDR3 covers 15 residues. Germline values: CDR1 LGHDT, CDR2 YNNKEL (reference sequence). The V and J ends lost 6 bases and 1 base, in that order; junction bases with no gene match: 2. The chain's CDR3 is CASSWTSGSYNEQFF. Here the CDR3 DNA reads TGTGCCAGCAGTTGGACTAGCGGGTCCTACAATGAGCAGTTCTTC.